Listed below are T cell receptor beta chains from one sample, sequenced in a study of Graves' ophthalmopathy and Graves' hyperthyroidism. TCRdb reprocessed the multiplex PCR reads with MiXCR, giving one entry per CDR3 protein. The sample consists of about 150,000 distinct CDR3 sequences, roughly two fifths of them appearing once. Sequenced input: peripheral blood. The receptor set was obtained from a woman in her 40s with Graves' ophthalmopathy. Both conserved end residues are part of each CDR3. D genes are given only for firm matches. The size entry is marked missing in some rows and otherwise reads once, few, many or a size class.

clone size: many
CDR3 length: 13
D gene: -
V gene: TRBV20-1
J gene: TRBJ1-2
CDR3 DNA: TGCAGTGCCTATGACAGGCGGGACTATGGCTACACCTTC
CDR3 protein: CSAYDRRDYGYTF

clone size: -
CDR3 length: 16
D gene: TRBD1
V gene: TRBV10-3
J gene: TRBJ1-2
CDR3 DNA: TGTGCCATCAGTGGACCATCTCACGGGACAGTGGATGGCTACACCTTC
CDR3 protein: CAISGPSHGTVDGYTF

clone size: many
CDR3 length: 17
D gene: TRBD1
V gene: TRBV6-4
J gene: TRBJ1-5
CDR3 DNA: TGTGCCAGCAGTAACCGGGACAGGGGGCTTCTAAGTCAGCCCCAGCATTTT
CDR3 protein: CASSNRDRGLLSQPQHF

clone size: many
CDR3 length: 13
D gene: TRBD1
V gene: TRBV2
J gene: TRBJ1-2
CDR3 DNA: TGTGCCAGCAGTACTACAGGGGTAAATGGCTACACCTTC
CDR3 protein: CASSTTGVNGYTF

clone size: -
CDR3 length: 15
D gene: -
V gene: TRBV7-8
J gene: TRBJ1-5
CDR3 DNA: TGTGCCAGCTCTGGGGACTTCCGCGGCAATCAGCCCCAGCATTTT
CDR3 protein: CASSGDFRGNQPQHF

clone size: many
CDR3 length: 13
D gene: -
V gene: TRBV7-2
J gene: TRBJ2-1
CDR3 DNA: TGTGCCAGCAGCTTAGGCAGCTACAATGAGCAGTTCTTC
CDR3 protein: CASSLGSYNEQFF

clone size: -
CDR3 length: 13
D gene: -
V gene: TRBV4-3
J gene: TRBJ2-5
CDR3 DNA: TGCGCCAGCAGCCAAGGCAACGCCGAGACCCAGTACTTC
CDR3 protein: CASSQGNAETQYF

clone size: -
CDR3 length: 11
D gene: -
V gene: TRBV28
J gene: TRBJ1-1
CDR3 DNA: TGTGCCAGCAGTTCTAGATGGGAAGCTTTCTTT
CDR3 protein: CASSSRWEAFF

clone size: many
CDR3 length: 15
D gene: -
V gene: TRBV5-1
J gene: TRBJ1-1
CDR3 DNA: TGCGCCAGCAGCTTGACGGGGTCCGTGAACACTGAAGCTTTCTTT
CDR3 protein: CASSLTGSVNTEAFF

clone size: many
CDR3 length: 14
D gene: TRBD2
V gene: TRBV5-6
J gene: TRBJ2-7
CDR3 DNA: TGTGCCAGCAGCCCGGGTGCGGGAGGATACGAGCAGTACTTC
CDR3 protein: CASSPGAGGYEQYF

clone size: -
CDR3 length: 13
D gene: -
V gene: TRBV6-2/TRBV6-3
J gene: TRBJ2-7
CDR3 DNA: TGTGCCAGCAGTTACGGGGCCTCCTACGAGCAGTACTTC
CDR3 protein: CASSYGASYEQYF

clone size: many
CDR3 length: 13
D gene: TRBD1
V gene: TRBV6-5
J gene: TRBJ2-7
CDR3 DNA: TGTGCCACCGTCCGGGACAGGGTTTACGAGCAGTACTTC
CDR3 protein: CATVRDRVYEQYF

clone size: many
CDR3 length: 13
D gene: -
V gene: TRBV27
J gene: TRBJ2-7
CDR3 DNA: TGTGCCAGCAGTCTCGGACGGGCCGCCGAGCAGTACTTC
CDR3 protein: CASSLGRAAEQYF

clone size: -
CDR3 length: 14
D gene: -
V gene: TRBV24-1
J gene: TRBJ2-2
CDR3 DNA: TGTGCCACCAGGGCAGGAGGCGACACCGGGGAGCTGTTTTTT
CDR3 protein: CATRAGGDTGELFF

clone size: -
CDR3 length: 16
D gene: TRBD2
V gene: TRBV12-3/TRBV12-4
J gene: TRBJ2-5
CDR3 DNA: TGTGCCAGCAGTCAAGGACTAGCGGGAGTGGCGGAGACCCAGTACTTC
CDR3 protein: CASSQGLAGVAETQYF

clone size: -
CDR3 length: 16
D gene: -
V gene: TRBV19
J gene: TRBJ2-7
CDR3 DNA: TGTGCCAGTAGTACCGTACTTACAAGGAGCTCCTACGAGCAGTACTTC
CDR3 protein: CASSTVLTRSSYEQYF

clone size: many
CDR3 length: 15
D gene: TRBD1
V gene: TRBV18
J gene: TRBJ2-7
CDR3 DNA: TGTGCCAGCTCACCACCCGGGACAGGGGGTATCGAGCAGTACTTC
CDR3 protein: CASSPPGTGGIEQYF

clone size: many
CDR3 length: 15
D gene: -
V gene: TRBV20-1
J gene: TRBJ1-2
CDR3 DNA: TGCAGTGCTAGCAACTTGGACGACGCTAACTATGGCTACACCTTC
CDR3 protein: CSASNLDDANYGYTF

clone size: many
CDR3 length: 12
D gene: -
V gene: TRBV30
J gene: TRBJ2-7
CDR3 DNA: TGTGCCTGGAAAGGGAGCTCCTACGAGCAGTACTTC
CDR3 protein: CAWKGSSYEQYF

clone size: many
CDR3 length: 18
D gene: -
V gene: TRBV6-1
J gene: TRBJ1-4
CDR3 DNA: TGTGCCAGCAGTGAAGCCGGCAGAAAAGAAGCAACTAATGAAAAACTGTTTTTT
CDR3 protein: CASSEAGRKEATNEKLFF

clone size: many
CDR3 length: 15
D gene: -
V gene: TRBV7-2
J gene: TRBJ1-6
CDR3 DNA: TGTGCCAGCAGCACCCTGAGAGGGTCGGGCTCACCCCTCCACTTT
CDR3 protein: CASSTLRGSGSPLHF

clone size: medium-sized
CDR3 length: 14
D gene: TRBD1
V gene: TRBV12-3/TRBV12-4
J gene: TRBJ1-6
CDR3 DNA: TGTGCCAGCAGCGGGACAGGGGGCTTTTCACCCCTCCACTTT
CDR3 protein: CASSGTGGFSPLHF

clone size: -
CDR3 length: 15
D gene: -
V gene: TRBV6-1
J gene: TRBJ1-5
CDR3 DNA: TGTGCCAGCAGCCCCGACGGGAATAGCAATCAGCCCCAGCATTTT
CDR3 protein: CASSPDGNSNQPQHF

clone size: -
CDR3 length: 15
D gene: -
V gene: TRBV7-2
J gene: TRBJ1-6
CDR3 DNA: TGTGCCAGCAGCGAGTACAGAGCCGATAATTCACCCCTCCACTTT
CDR3 protein: CASSEYRADNSPLHF

clone size: -
CDR3 length: 14
D gene: TRBD1
V gene: TRBV12-3/TRBV12-4
J gene: TRBJ2-7
CDR3 DNA: TGTGCCAGCAGTTCGGGACAGCAAGTTTACGAGCAGTACTTC
CDR3 protein: CASSSGQQVYEQYF

clone size: many
CDR3 length: 15
D gene: TRBD2
V gene: TRBV28
J gene: TRBJ2-2
CDR3 DNA: TGTGCCAGCAGTTTAGGTGGGACTACCACCGGGGAGCTGTTTTTT
CDR3 protein: CASSLGGTTTGELFF

clone size: -
CDR3 length: 14
D gene: TRBD1
V gene: TRBV6-1
J gene: TRBJ1-1
CDR3 DNA: TGTGCCAGCAGTGAAGACAGGGGAATAACTGAAGCTTTCTTT
CDR3 protein: CASSEDRGITEAFF

clone size: -
CDR3 length: 13
D gene: -
V gene: TRBV7-2
J gene: TRBJ2-7
CDR3 DNA: TGTGCCAGCAGCTTAGTTGGCGTGGTCGAGCAGTACTTC
CDR3 protein: CASSLVGVVEQYF

clone size: -
CDR3 length: 14
D gene: -
V gene: TRBV12-3/TRBV12-4
J gene: TRBJ1-2
CDR3 DNA: TGTGCCAGCAGTTGGGTGGGGCTCAACTATGGCTACACCTTC
CDR3 protein: CASSWVGLNYGYTF

clone size: -
CDR3 length: 16
D gene: -
V gene: TRBV11-2
J gene: TRBJ2-7
CDR3 DNA: TGTGCCAGCAGCCGAAATGGGCACCTTAAGGGGGGGGAGCAGTACTTC
CDR3 protein: CASSRNGHLKGGEQYF

clone size: many
CDR3 length: 16
D gene: TRBD2
V gene: TRBV11-2
J gene: TRBJ2-2
CDR3 DNA: TGTGCCAGCAGCCTCGGACTAGCGGGAGAGGACGGGGAGCTGTTTTTT
CDR3 protein: CASSLGLAGEDGELFF

clone size: many
CDR3 length: 15
D gene: TRBD1
V gene: TRBV20-1
J gene: TRBJ2-7
CDR3 DNA: TGCAGTGCTAAGGGCGGGACAGGAGTGCCCTACGAGCAGTACTTC
CDR3 protein: CSAKGGTGVPYEQYF

clone size: many
CDR3 length: 16
D gene: -
V gene: TRBV19
J gene: TRBJ2-2
CDR3 DNA: TGTGCCAGTAGTCCCTATGAGGGGGGGAACACCGGGGAGCTGTTTTTT
CDR3 protein: CASSPYEGGNTGELFF

clone size: -
CDR3 length: 15
D gene: -
V gene: TRBV6-2/TRBV6-3
J gene: TRBJ1-1
CDR3 DNA: TGTGCCAGCAGTTACTCGATGGCTATAGGCACTGAAGCTTTCTTT
CDR3 protein: CASSYSMAIGTEAFF

clone size: few
CDR3 length: 15
D gene: -
V gene: TRBV6-2/TRBV6-3
J gene: TRBJ1-1
CDR3 DNA: TGTGCCAGCAGTCATCAGACGGGGAGGAACACTGAAGCTTTCTTT
CDR3 protein: CASSHQTGRNTEAFF

clone size: many
CDR3 length: 15
D gene: TRBD2
V gene: TRBV5-1
J gene: TRBJ2-3
CDR3 DNA: TGCGCCAGCAGTTTACTAGCGGCGGGTCAAGATACGCAGTATTTT
CDR3 protein: CASSLLAAGQDTQYF

clone size: many
CDR3 length: 15
D gene: -
V gene: TRBV12-3/TRBV12-4
J gene: TRBJ1-5
CDR3 DNA: TGTGCCAGCAGTTTAGTCCAGGGTGATCATCAGCCCCAGCATTTT
CDR3 protein: CASSLVQGDHQPQHF

clone size: -
CDR3 length: 15
D gene: -
V gene: TRBV6-2/TRBV6-3
J gene: TRBJ2-6
CDR3 DNA: TGTGCCAGCAGCCGCTATGGGACTGGGGCCAACGTCCTGACTTTC
CDR3 protein: CASSRYGTGANVLTF

clone size: many
CDR3 length: 15
D gene: -
V gene: TRBV12-3/TRBV12-4
J gene: TRBJ1-2
CDR3 DNA: TGTGCCAGCAGTTTAGCGGGATCAAGGGCCAGCAGCTACACCTTC
CDR3 protein: CASSLAGSRASSYTF

clone size: many
CDR3 length: 15
D gene: TRBD1
V gene: TRBV6-5
J gene: TRBJ1-1
CDR3 DNA: TGTGCCAGCAGGTCACAGGGGGCGCTTACGGCTGAAGCTTTCTTT
CDR3 protein: CASRSQGALTAEAFF

clone size: many
CDR3 length: 18
D gene: TRBD2
V gene: TRBV6-2/TRBV6-3
J gene: TRBJ2-7
CDR3 DNA: TGTGCCAGCAGTTACTCCGGACTAGCGGGAGGTCTGGGCTACGAGCAGTACTTC
CDR3 protein: CASSYSGLAGGLGYEQYF

clone size: -
CDR3 length: 14
D gene: -
V gene: TRBV12-3/TRBV12-4
J gene: TRBJ1-1
CDR3 DNA: TGTGCCAGCAGTTTTAGAACGGTTAACTCTGAAGCTTTCTTT
CDR3 protein: CASSFRTVNSEAFF

clone size: many
CDR3 length: 14
D gene: -
V gene: TRBV9
J gene: TRBJ1-2
CDR3 DNA: TGTGCCAGCAGCGTAGAATTGCAGGGGAAGGGCTACACCTTC
CDR3 protein: CASSVELQGKGYTF

clone size: many
CDR3 length: 14
D gene: -
V gene: TRBV7-8
J gene: TRBJ2-7
CDR3 DNA: TGTGCCAGCAGCATCACCAGGGCAGGCTACGAGCAGTACTTC
CDR3 protein: CASSITRAGYEQYF

clone size: few
CDR3 length: 12
D gene: TRBD1
V gene: TRBV12-3/TRBV12-4
J gene: TRBJ1-2
CDR3 DNA: TGTGCCAGCAGTTTTCCAGGGGGCGAAGACACCTTC
CDR3 protein: CASSFPGGEDTF

clone size: once
CDR3 length: 15
D gene: -
V gene: TRBV11-2
J gene: TRBJ2-3
CDR3 DNA: TGTGCCAGCAGCGCCCAGGGGATCTTCACAGATACGCAGTATTTT
CDR3 protein: CASSAQGIFTDTQYF

clone size: many
CDR3 length: 13
D gene: -
V gene: TRBV5-1
J gene: TRBJ1-1
CDR3 DNA: TGCGCCAGCAGCTTGAGGGGGAGCACTGAAGCTTTCTTT
CDR3 protein: CASSLRGSTEAFF

clone size: -
CDR3 length: 16
D gene: TRBD1
V gene: TRBV4-2
J gene: TRBJ2-2
CDR3 DNA: TGTGCCAGCAGCCGGGGACAGGGCCTTCCATCCGGGGAGCTGTTTTTT
CDR3 protein: CASSRGQGLPSGELFF

clone size: many
CDR3 length: 13
D gene: -
V gene: TRBV6-5
J gene: TRBJ1-5
CDR3 DNA: TGTGCCAGCAGTTACGGTACCGATCAGCCCCAGCATTTT
CDR3 protein: CASSYGTDQPQHF

clone size: many
CDR3 length: 14
D gene: TRBD1
V gene: TRBV5-4
J gene: TRBJ2-5
CDR3 DNA: TGTGCCAGCAGCCTGGACAGGGTCCGGGAGACCCAGTACTTC
CDR3 protein: CASSLDRVRETQYF

clone size: -
CDR3 length: 13
D gene: TRBD2
V gene: TRBV20-1
J gene: TRBJ2-7
CDR3 DNA: TGCAGTGCTAGGGAGGAGCGGGATTACGAGCAGTACTTC
CDR3 protein: CSAREERDYEQYF

clone size: many
CDR3 length: 12
D gene: -
V gene: TRBV12-3/TRBV12-4
J gene: TRBJ1-2
CDR3 DNA: TGTGCCAGCAGTTTTTTGACCTATGGCTACACCTTC
CDR3 protein: CASSFLTYGYTF

clone size: many
CDR3 length: 13
D gene: -
V gene: TRBV30
J gene: TRBJ2-2
CDR3 DNA: TGTGCCTGGAGCACTTTTAACACCGGGGAGCTGTTTTTT
CDR3 protein: CAWSTFNTGELFF

clone size: few
CDR3 length: 14
D gene: -
V gene: TRBV6-2/TRBV6-3
J gene: TRBJ1-1
CDR3 DNA: TGTGCCAGCAGCCCCCTTGGGGTCCGCACTGAAGCTTTCTTT
CDR3 protein: CASSPLGVRTEAFF